This TCR beta chain was identified during a study of blood T cell repertoires in COVID-19. Study background: Acute-phase and convalescent COVID-19 samples originated in the United States, Italy and Spain.

Germline V CDR1 and CDR2: SQVTM, ANQGSEA. The CDR3 sequence is 14 residues long. J was trimmed by 5 bases and V by 1 base; bases with no gene match: 7. Original handling: Quantification of nucleated cells was approximated via reference gene primer amplification. The assay was immunoSEQ multiplex PCR, and TCRdb's table has in-frame clones only and misses some. D and trimming come from the DNA, and the V and J calls and clone size come from that table. Here the sample spans about 140,000 clones, approximately 85% being singletons. Sample: peripheral blood. This sequence originates from a man aged 50-60 years with acute or convalescent COVID-19. The chain carries TRBV29-1 and TRBJ2-5; the match to TRBD1 covers 7 bases. The CDR3 is CSVEVSTGVETQYF. The CDR3 DNA is TGCAGCGTTGAAGTCTCTACAGGGGTTGAGACCCAGTACTTC.